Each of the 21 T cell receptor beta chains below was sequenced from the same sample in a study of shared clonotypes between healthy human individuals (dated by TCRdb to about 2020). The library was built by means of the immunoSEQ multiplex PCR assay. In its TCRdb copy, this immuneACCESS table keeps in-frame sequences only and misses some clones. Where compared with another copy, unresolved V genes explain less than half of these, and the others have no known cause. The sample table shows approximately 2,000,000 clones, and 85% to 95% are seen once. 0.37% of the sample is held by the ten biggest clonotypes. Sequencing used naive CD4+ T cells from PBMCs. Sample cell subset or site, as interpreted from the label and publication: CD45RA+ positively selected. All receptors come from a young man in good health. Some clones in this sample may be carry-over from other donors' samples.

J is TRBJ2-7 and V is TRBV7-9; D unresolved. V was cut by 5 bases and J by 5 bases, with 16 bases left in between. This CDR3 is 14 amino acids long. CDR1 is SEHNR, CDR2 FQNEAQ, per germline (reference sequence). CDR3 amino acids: CASSHSRSPHEQYF. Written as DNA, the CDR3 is TGTGCCAGCAGCCATTCTCGAAGCCCCCACGAGCAGTACTTC.

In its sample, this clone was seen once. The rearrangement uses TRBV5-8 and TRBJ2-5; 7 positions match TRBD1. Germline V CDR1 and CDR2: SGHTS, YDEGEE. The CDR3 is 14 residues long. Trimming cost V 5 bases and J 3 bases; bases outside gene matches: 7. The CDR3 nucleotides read TGTGCCAGCAGGGATCGCACAGGGGAAGAGACCCAGTACTTC. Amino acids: CASRDRTGEETQYF. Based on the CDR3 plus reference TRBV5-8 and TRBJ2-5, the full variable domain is EAGVTQSPTHLIKTRGQQATLRCSPISGHTSVYWYQQALGLGLQFLLWYDEGEERNRGNFPPRFSGRQFPNYSSELNVNALELEDSALYLCASRDRTGEETQYFGPGTRLLVL.

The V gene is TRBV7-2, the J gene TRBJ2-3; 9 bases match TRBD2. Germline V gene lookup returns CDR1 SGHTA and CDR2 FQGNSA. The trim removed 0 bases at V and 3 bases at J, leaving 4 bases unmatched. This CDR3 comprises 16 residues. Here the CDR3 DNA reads TGTGCCAGCAGCTTAGCGTTTAGCGGGGGAACAGATACGCAGTATTTT. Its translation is CASSLAFSGGTDTQYF. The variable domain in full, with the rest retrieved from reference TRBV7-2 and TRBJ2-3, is GAGVSQSPSNKVTEKGKDVELRCDPISGHTALYWYRQSLGQGLEFLIYFQGNSAPDKSGLPSDRFSAERTGGSVSTLTIQRTQQEDSAVYLCASSLAFSGGTDTQYFGPGTRLTVL.

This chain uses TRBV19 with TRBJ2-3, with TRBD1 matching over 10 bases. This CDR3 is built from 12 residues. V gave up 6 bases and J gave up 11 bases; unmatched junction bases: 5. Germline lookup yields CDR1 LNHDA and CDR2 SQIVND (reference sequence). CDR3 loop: CASSKTGGGQYF. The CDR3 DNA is TGTGCCAGTAGCAAGACAGGGGGCGGGCAGTATTTT.

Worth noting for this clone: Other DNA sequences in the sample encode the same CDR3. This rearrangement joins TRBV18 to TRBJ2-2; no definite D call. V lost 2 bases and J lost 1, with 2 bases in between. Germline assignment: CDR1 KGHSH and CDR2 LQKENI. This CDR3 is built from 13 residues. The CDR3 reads CASSPENTGELFF. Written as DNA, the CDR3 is TGTGCCAGCTCACCAGAGAACACCGGGGAGCTGTTTTTT.

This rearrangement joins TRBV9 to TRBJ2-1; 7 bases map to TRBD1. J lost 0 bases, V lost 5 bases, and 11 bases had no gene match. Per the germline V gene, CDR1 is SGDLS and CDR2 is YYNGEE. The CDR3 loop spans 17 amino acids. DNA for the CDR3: TGTGCCAGCAGTTTAACAGGGGCCCAGAGCTCCTACAATGAGCAGTTCTTC. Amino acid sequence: CASSLTGAQSSYNEQFF.

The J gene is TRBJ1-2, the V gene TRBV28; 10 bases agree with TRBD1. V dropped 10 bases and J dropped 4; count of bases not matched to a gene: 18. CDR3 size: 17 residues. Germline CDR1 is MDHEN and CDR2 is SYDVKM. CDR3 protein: CAIPQRQTGGAGYGYTF. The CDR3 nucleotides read TGTGCCATCCCCCAAAGGCAGACAGGGGGCGCGGGCTATGGCTACACCTTC.

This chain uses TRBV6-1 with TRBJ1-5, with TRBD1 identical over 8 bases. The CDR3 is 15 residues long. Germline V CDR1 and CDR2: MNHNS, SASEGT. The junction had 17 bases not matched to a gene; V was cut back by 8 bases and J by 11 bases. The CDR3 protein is CASHSNRGRLVAQHF. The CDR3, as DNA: TGTGCCAGCCACTCGAACAGGGGGAGGCTTGTGGCCCAGCATTTT.

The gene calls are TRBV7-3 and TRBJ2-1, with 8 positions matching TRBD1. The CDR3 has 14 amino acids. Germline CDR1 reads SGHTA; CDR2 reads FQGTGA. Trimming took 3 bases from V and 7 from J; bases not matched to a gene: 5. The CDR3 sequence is CASSFDRGPNEQFF. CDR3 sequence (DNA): TGTGCCAGCAGCTTTGACAGGGGCCCGAATGAGCAGTTCTTC.

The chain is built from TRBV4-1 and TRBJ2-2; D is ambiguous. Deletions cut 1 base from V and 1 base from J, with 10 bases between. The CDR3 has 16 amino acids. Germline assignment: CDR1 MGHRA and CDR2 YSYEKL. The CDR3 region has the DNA TGCGCCAGCAGCCAAGCGAGTATCTTGAACACCGGGGAGCTGTTTTTT. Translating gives CASSQASILNTGELFF.

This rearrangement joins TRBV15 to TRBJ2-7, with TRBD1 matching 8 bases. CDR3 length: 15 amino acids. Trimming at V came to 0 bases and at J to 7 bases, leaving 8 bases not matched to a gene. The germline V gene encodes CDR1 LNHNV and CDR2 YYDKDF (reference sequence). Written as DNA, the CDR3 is TGTGCCACCAGCAGAGACCAGGGGGCCTCCGTGGAGCAGTACTTC. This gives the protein CATSRDQGASVEQYF.

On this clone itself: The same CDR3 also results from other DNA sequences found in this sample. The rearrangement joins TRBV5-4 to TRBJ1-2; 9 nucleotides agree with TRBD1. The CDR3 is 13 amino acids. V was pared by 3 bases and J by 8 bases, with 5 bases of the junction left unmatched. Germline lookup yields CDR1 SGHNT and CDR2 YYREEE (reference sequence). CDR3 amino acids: CASSSGQGDGYTF. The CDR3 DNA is TGTGCCAGCAGCTCGGGACAGGGAGACGGCTACACCTTC.

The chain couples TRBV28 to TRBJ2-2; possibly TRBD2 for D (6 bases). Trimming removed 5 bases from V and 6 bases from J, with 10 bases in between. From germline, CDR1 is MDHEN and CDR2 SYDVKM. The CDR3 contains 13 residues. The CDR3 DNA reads TGTGCCAGCAGTGAGGGGAGGCCCGGGGAGCTGTTTTTT. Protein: CASSEGRPGELFF.

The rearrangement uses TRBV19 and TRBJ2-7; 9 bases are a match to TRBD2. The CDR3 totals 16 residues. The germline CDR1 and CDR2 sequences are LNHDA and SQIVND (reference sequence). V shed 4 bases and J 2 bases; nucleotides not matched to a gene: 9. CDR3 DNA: TGTGCCAGTAGTACTGGGTGGCTAGCGGGAACCTACGAGCAGTACTTC. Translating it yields CASSTGWLAGTYEQYF.

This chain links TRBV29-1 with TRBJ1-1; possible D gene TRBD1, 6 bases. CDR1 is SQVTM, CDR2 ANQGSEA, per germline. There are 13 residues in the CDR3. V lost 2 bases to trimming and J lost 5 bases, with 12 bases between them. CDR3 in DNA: TGCAGCGTTGAAAGGTCTCAGGGGACTGAAGCTTTCTTT. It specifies CSVERSQGTEAFF.

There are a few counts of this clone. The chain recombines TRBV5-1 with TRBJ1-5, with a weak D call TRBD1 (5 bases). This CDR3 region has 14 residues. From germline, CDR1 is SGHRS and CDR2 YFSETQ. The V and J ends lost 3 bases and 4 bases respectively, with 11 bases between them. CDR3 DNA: TGCGCCAGCAGCTATGGGGCAGGGAATCAGCCCCAGCATTTT. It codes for CASSYGAGNQPQHF. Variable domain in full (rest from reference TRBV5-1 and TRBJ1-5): KAGVTQTPRYLIKTRGQQVTLSCSPISGHRSVSWYQQTPGQGLQFLFEYFSETQRNKGNFPGRFSGRQFSNSRSEMNVSTLELGDSALYLCASSYGAGNQPQHFGDGTRLSIL.

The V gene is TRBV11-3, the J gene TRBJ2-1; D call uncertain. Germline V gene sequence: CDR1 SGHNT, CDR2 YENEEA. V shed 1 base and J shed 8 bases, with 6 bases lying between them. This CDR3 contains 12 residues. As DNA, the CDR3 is TGTGCCAGCAGCTTAGGGGCTCATGAGCAGTTCTTC. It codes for CASSLGAHEQFF.

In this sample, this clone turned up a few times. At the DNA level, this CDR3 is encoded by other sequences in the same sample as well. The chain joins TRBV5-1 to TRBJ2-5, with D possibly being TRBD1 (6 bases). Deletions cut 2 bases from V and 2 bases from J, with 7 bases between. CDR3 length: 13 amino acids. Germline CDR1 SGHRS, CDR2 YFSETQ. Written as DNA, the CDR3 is TGCGCCAGCAGCTTTGGACAGCAAGAGACCCAGTACTTC. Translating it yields CASSFGQQETQYF.

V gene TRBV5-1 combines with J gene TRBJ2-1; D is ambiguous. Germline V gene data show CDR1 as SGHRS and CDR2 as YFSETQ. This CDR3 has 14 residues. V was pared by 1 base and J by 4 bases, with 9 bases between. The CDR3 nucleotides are TGCGCCAGCAGCTTGCGTGACGTTTACAATGAGCAGTTCTTC. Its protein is CASSLRDVYNEQFF.

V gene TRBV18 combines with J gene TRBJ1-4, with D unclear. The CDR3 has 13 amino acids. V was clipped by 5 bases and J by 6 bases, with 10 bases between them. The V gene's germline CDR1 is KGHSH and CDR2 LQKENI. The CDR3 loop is CASSGVTDEKLFF. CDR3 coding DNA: TGTGCCAGCTCAGGGGTGACTGATGAAAAACTGTTTTTT.

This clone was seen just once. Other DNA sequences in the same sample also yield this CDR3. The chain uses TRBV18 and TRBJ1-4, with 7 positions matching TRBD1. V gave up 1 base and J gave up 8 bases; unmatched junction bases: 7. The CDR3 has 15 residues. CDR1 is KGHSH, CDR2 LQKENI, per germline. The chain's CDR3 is CASSPRTGREEKLFF. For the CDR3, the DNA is TGTGCCAGCTCACCACGGACAGGCAGAGAAGAAAAACTGTTTTTT.